This T cell receptor beta chain was identified in a study of blood T cell repertoires in COVID-19. The wider study: Collection of acute and convalescent COVID-19 samples took place in the United States, Italy and Spain. Sample material is recorded as cDNA or gDNA derived from T cells, B-cell-depleted T cells, or PBMCs.

In the original processing: By means of reference gene primer amplification, nucleated cell counts were estimated. Measured with immunoSEQ multiplex PCR; TCRdb has only the in-frame clones, and not every one. D and trimming come from the DNA, and the V and J calls and clone size come from that table. Of 70,000 to 100,000 clones detected, approximately 88% appear once; the ten largest clones hold about a sixth. Followed over time, Seattle patients had been enrolled while infection was active. The sequenced sample was peripheral blood. This sequence was found in a woman in her sixties with COVID-19, enrolled during active disease.

The CDR3 region is CASSYRAGEINTGELFF. DNA of the CDR3: TGTGCCAGCAGTTACAGGGCGGGGGAGATTAACACCGGGGAGCTGTTTTTT. The gene calls are TRBV6-2 or TRBV6-3 and TRBJ2-2; 7 bases line up with TRBD2. Germline V lookup: CDR1 MNHEY, CDR2 SVGEGT. This CDR3 spans 17 amino acids. J lost 2 bases, V lost 2 bases, and 8 bases had no gene match.